The 21 T cell receptor beta chains reported below all come from one sample, sequenced in a study of naive and memory T cell subsets. Two oligonucleotides, mixed equimolar, formed the beta constant-region primer covering TRBC1 and TRBC2. Nested alpha and beta constant-region primers with the SP2 primer drove four PCR rounds on ligated cDNA. TCRdb called the UMI-ligation and nested PCR reads again in MiXCR, with one record for every CDR3 protein. The sample has 95,000 to 150,000 distinct CDR3 sequences, over 30% seen once. Material: central memory CD4+ T cells from blood. The source of these receptors is a human donor in good health.

This chain uses TRBV20-1 with TRBJ2-3; D is undetermined. The CDR3 spans 13 residues. Trimming removed 5 bases at V and 0 bases at J, with 9 bases between. Germline CDR1 DFQATT, CDR2 SNEGSKA (reference sequence). The CDR3 bases are TGCAGTGCTCTAACTCCTAGCACAGATACGCAGTATTTT. This encodes CSALTPSTDTQYF.

Only a few counts were recorded for this clonotype. The gene calls are TRBV20-1 and TRBJ2-4, with a tentative D call TRBD1 (5 bases). The V end was cut by 5 bases, the J end by 7 bases, with 21 bases between. Germline values: CDR1 DFQATT, CDR2 SNEGSKA (reference sequence). The CDR3 contains 15 residues. CDR3 DNA: TGCAGTGCTCCAACTCGACAGAGAGTTGGTAACATTCAGTACTTC. This encodes CSAPTRQRVGNIQYF.

This sequence joins TRBV10-3 and TRBJ2-5; D gene ambiguous. Trimming took 2 bases from V and 2 from J, leaving 15 bases between them. This CDR3 contains 16 residues. CDR1 ENHRY and CDR2 SYGVKD come from the germline V gene. CDR3 nucleotide sequence: TGTGCCATCAGTGAGGGTAGTTCCCCCCCGCAAGAGACCCAGTACTTC. Its protein product is CAISEGSSPPQETQYF.

This clonotype was observed a few times. This chain uses TRBV27 with TRBJ2-1; TRBD2 agrees at 10 bases. Trimming took 2 bases from V and 3 from J; bases not matched to a gene: 10. The CDR3 contains 18 residues. Germline assignment: CDR1 MNHEY and CDR2 SMNVEV (reference sequence). For the CDR3, the DNA is TGTGCCAGCAGTTTAATGGATAGAGCGGGAGGGAACTACAATGAGCAGTTCTTC. Encoded protein: CASSLMDRAGGNYNEQFF.

V gene TRBV7-2 combines with J gene TRBJ1-1; no clear D gene. The CDR3 consists of 14 residues. The V end lost 7 bases, the J end lost 2 bases, and 14 bases lay between the germline ends. Per germline, CDR1 SGHTA and CDR2 FQGNSA. In DNA, the CDR3 is TGTGCCAGCACCAACGGCCCAGTAAACACTGAAGCTTTCTTT. Its translation: CASTNGPVNTEAFF.

This clonotype has more than one count but fewer than ten. The chain combines TRBV20-1 with TRBJ1-5; maybe TRBD1 (6 bases). The V gene lost 3 bases and the J gene lost 6 bases, with 15 bases spanning the gap. Germline values: CDR1 DFQATT, CDR2 SNEGSKA (reference sequence). This CDR3 spans 14 amino acids. The CDR3 DNA is TGCAGTGCTAGGAGGGGGGCCGGCGGTCAGCCCCAGCATTTT. Protein product: CSARRGAGGQPQHF.

V is TRBV2 and J is TRBJ1-1, with 8 bases matching TRBD1. Trimming took 7 bases from V and 0 from J; bases not matched to a gene: 7. CDR3 length: 15 residues. Germline CDR1 reads SNHLY; CDR2 reads FYNNEI. CDR3 nucleotide sequence: TGTGCCAGCAAGGCGACAGGGGTGATGAACACTGAAGCTTTCTTT. Protein: CASKATGVMNTEAFF.

V and J are TRBV12-3 or TRBV12-4 and TRBJ2-1; D is uncertain. V gave up 6 bases and J gave up 5 bases, with 8 bases separating them. The CDR3 has 12 amino acids. CDR3 sequence (DNA): TGTGCCAGCAGGGGCAGAGACAATGAGCAGTTCTTC. This gives the protein CASRGRDNEQFF.

This clonotype turned up a few times. V gene TRBV19 combines with J gene TRBJ2-6, with a possible D match to TRBD1 (6 bases). Germline CDR1 LNHDA, CDR2 SQIVND (reference sequence). This CDR3 region has 15 residues. V was pared by 4 bases and J by 1 base, with 8 bases between. Here the CDR3 reads CASSNQGSGANVLTF. For the CDR3, the DNA is TGTGCCAGTAGTAACCAGGGGTCTGGGGCCAACGTCCTGACTTTC.

This chain connects TRBV12-3 or TRBV12-4 to TRBJ2-2, with no clear D. With 8 bases removed from V and 0 bases from J, the gap between germline ends came to 13 bases. There are 15 residues in the CDR3. CDR3 nucleotide sequence: TGTGCCAGCGGCAGCCAACCCGCGAACACCGGGGAGCTGTTTTTT. This encodes CASGSQPANTGELFF.

This clonotype was observed a handful of times. V gene TRBV20-1 combines with J gene TRBJ1-1; D is ambiguous. Trimming pared 3 bases from V and 7 bases from J, leaving 9 bases between. The CDR3 consists of 11 residues. The V gene's germline CDR1 is DFQATT and CDR2 SNEGSKA (reference sequence). For the CDR3, the DNA is TGCAGTGCTAGCCCTTGGGGTGAAGCTTTCTTT. Its protein product is CSASPWGEAFF.

The table lists this clonotype with a few counts. The genes are TRBV28 and TRBJ2-1; 7 bases are a match to TRBD2. Germline CDR1 reads MDHEN; CDR2 reads SYDVKM. V was clipped by 7 bases and J by 4 bases; unmatched bases: 13. This CDR3 has 16 amino acids. CDR3 loop: CASTAAGAPGYNEQFF. The DNA of the CDR3 is TGTGCCAGCACGGCGGCGGGAGCCCCGGGGTACAATGAGCAGTTCTTC. The whole variable domain, remainder taken from reference TRBV28 and TRBJ2-1, is DVKVTQSSRYLVKRTGEKVFLECVQDMDHENMFWYRQDPGLGLRLIYFSYDVKMKEKGDIPEGYSVSREKKERFSLILESASTNQTSMYLCASTAAGAPGYNEQFFGPGTRLTVL.

The rearrangement links TRBV30 to TRBJ2-1; perhaps TRBD1 as D (5 bases). This CDR3 is 13 amino acids long. Trimming took off 6 bases at V and 7 bases at J, with 16 bases between the two ends. CDR1 and CDR2 from the germline V gene are GTSNPN and SVGIG (reference sequence). CDR3 sequence: CACRQGGGNEQFF. Written as DNA, the CDR3 is TGTGCCTGTCGGCAGGGTGGTGGGAATGAGCAGTTCTTC. Together with reference TRBV30 and TRBJ2-1, the CDR3 gives the full variable domain: SQTIHQWPATLVQPVGSPLSLECTVEGTSNPNLYWYRQAAGRGLQLLFYSVGIGQISSEVPQNLSASRPQDRQFILSSKKLLLSDSGFYLCACRQGGGNEQFFGPGTRLTVL.

The rearrangement links TRBV7-3 to TRBJ2-1; 14 positions match TRBD2. CDR1 and CDR2 from the germline V gene are SGHTA and FQGTGA. The V and J ends lost 0 bases and 5 bases, in that order; junction bases with no gene match: 3. The CDR3 contains 17 residues. The CDR3 protein is CASSLTGTSGSHNEQFF. Here the CDR3 DNA reads TGTGCCAGCAGCTTAACTGGGACTAGCGGGAGCCACAATGAGCAGTTCTTC.

The CDR3 DNA follows: TGTGCCAGCAGTTCATCCTTGACAGGGGGCATGAATGGCTACACCTTC. Its protein is CASSSSLTGGMNGYTF. The chain links TRBV28 to TRBJ1-2; 10 positions agree with TRBD1. This CDR3 contains 16 residues. The junction had 11 bases not matched to a gene; V was cut back by 4 bases and J by 6 bases. CDR1 and CDR2 (germline): MDHEN, SYDVKM.

With respect to this clonotype: The junction departs from the called germline gene at one end, perhaps through a read error. The chain carries TRBV3-1 and TRBJ2-7, with D uncertain. The CDR3 sequence is 12 residues long. The germline V gene encodes CDR1 LGHDT and CDR2 YNNKEL (reference sequence). CDR3 region: CASSTLGSNYDF. Written as DNA, the CDR3 is TGTGCCAGCAGCACCTTGGGATCGAATTATGACTTC.

On this clonotype itself: Being one base from a much bigger clone, this may be a read error. This chain connects TRBV3-1 to TRBJ2-7; maybe TRBD1 (5 bases). Trimming stripped 3 bases from V and 5 bases from J, with 11 bases between. Germline V gene data show CDR1 as LGHDT and CDR2 as YNNKEL (reference sequence). The CDR3 is 13 residues long. CDR3 DNA sequence: TGTGCCAGCAGCCAGCTCGACAGTAACGAGCAGTACTTC. It specifies CASSQLDSNEQYF.

The table lists this clonotype with a few counts. The chain carries TRBV6-1 and TRBJ2-1; D tentatively fits TRBD1 or TRBD2 (5 bases each). The germline V and J ends were trimmed by 6 bases and 3 bases, with 15 bases remaining between them. The CDR3 has 15 amino acids. Germline CDR1 and CDR2: MNHNS and SASEGT. DNA for the CDR3: TGTGCCAGCAGCACCGGGACCGGCATCTACAATGAGCAGTTCTTC. As protein: CASSTGTGIYNEQFF.

V is TRBV18 and J is TRBJ1-5; TRBD1 might be the D (6 bases). Trimming removed 6 bases from V and 5 bases from J, with 17 bases in between. The CDR3 loop spans 15 amino acids. The germline V gene has CDR1 KGHSH and CDR2 LQKENI. Written as DNA, the CDR3 is TGTGCCAGCTCCCAGGCGCGGGGGCCCGATCAGCCCCAGCATTTT. This codes for CASSQARGPDQPQHF.

The chain combines TRBV29-1 with TRBJ2-3; no definite D call. Germline values: CDR1 SQVTM, CDR2 ANQGSEA. V dropped 4 bases and J dropped 0 bases, with 11 bases sitting between them. This CDR3 comprises 14 residues. The CDR3 nucleotides read TGCAGCGTTGGGCCGAGAGCGAGCACAGATACGCAGTATTTT. Translation gives CSVGPRASTDTQYF.

This clonotype was observed a handful of times. The V gene is TRBV20-1, the J gene TRBJ1-5, with 7 bases fitting TRBD1. Trimming removed 4 bases from V and 6 bases from J; junction bases left unmatched: 21. In germline, CDR1 is DFQATT, CDR2 SNEGSKA (reference sequence). The CDR3 totals 18 residues. CDR3 in amino acids: CSAIPRDRWIDIGQPQHF. In DNA, the CDR3 is TGCAGTGCTATCCCCCGGGACAGATGGATCGATATAGGTCAGCCCCAGCATTTT.